This T cell receptor beta chain was sequenced for a study of blood T cell repertoires in COVID-19 (dated by TCRdb to 2020 to 2021). A note on the overall study: The collaborator samples originated in the United States, Italy and Spain and spanned the acute and convalescent phases of COVID-19. Nearly every sample came with metadata listing a de-identified subject ID, COVID-19 status, age in years and sex. The dataset comprised deeply sampled blood TCRbeta repertoires from subjects exposed to, actively infected with, or recovered from COVID-19. The repertoires were released in a freely available public database meant as a resource for research on the immune response to SARS-CoV-2. The material from the prospective study consisted of cDNA or gDNA derived from T cells, B-cell-depleted T cells, or PBMCs. Where HLA class I and class II types were available, the types were taken from metadata supplied by the sample provider, not from assay-based typing. The samples were drawn from two sources: the first 160 participants of the ongoing ImmuneRACE study, and over 1,000 subjects contributed by 6 global collaborators.

Comment on this clone: The antigen it binds to is not known. No base quality values were provided; no much bigger clone lies one nucleotide off.

One collaborating source in Seattle enrolled patients while the patients were actively infected and followed the patients over time throughout the course of disease. Collaborating institutions collected whole blood in K2EDTA tubes following their own protocols. For TCRbeta analysis, collaborator samples were shipped as frozen whole blood, as isolated PBMCs, or as DNA extracted from either sample type. TCRbeta CDR3 regions were amplified from genomic DNA by means of the immunoSEQ Assay, a bias-controlled multiplex PCR. The original pipeline was this. The number of nucleated cells in each sample was estimated by amplification of reference gene primers within the assay. To quantify the absolute abundance of each unique TCRbeta CDR3 rearrangement, sequence reads were collapsed and filtered. For each sample, productive Simpson clonality was calculated by taking the square root of Simpson's diversity index across productive rearrangements. The table was pulled from immuneACCESS by TCRdb, which kept in-frame rearrangements only. Such tables lose some clones; where checked, under half of the loss comes from unresolved V genes, and the rest has no known cause. V, J and clone size are taken as reported in that table, and D and trimming were inferred from the DNA itself. The sample includes 200,000 to 250,000 clones, with about nine tenths observed a single time. The ten largest clones represent less than 3.5% of the sample.

The study at large found these results: Clinical and demographic metadata were provided uncurated, with the amount varying by source and participant.

A distance of 10 bases separates the germline ends of V and J, which lose 0 bases and 7 bases respectively. The CDR3 numbers 14 residues from cysteine through phenylalanine. Of the read, only the CDR3 DNA is kept; its 42 bases are in frame from base 1. The germline V gene sets CDR1 to SGHRS and CDR2 to YFSETQ. Material: peripheral blood. The rearrangement joined TRBV5-1 to TRBJ2-2, with a weak D call of TRBD1 (6 bases match). This TCR was recovered from a man aged 25-40 years with COVID-19, enrolled during active disease. The CDR3 protein: CASSLEAGVGELFF. At the DNA level, the sequence is TGCGCCAGCAGCTTGGAAGCAGGGGTCGGGGAGCTGTTTTTT.